Listed here are 30 T cell receptor beta chains from one sample, sequenced in a study of Ad26.COV2.S vaccination and SARS-CoV-2 variants. The method was immunoSEQ multiplex PCR; TCRdb's version includes in-frame clones alone and lacks a portion of them. The data contain roughly 400,000 clones, 90% of them singletons. Treatment described: around 19 received Ad26.COV2.S at low or high dose, single or two shots; about five received placebo; per-sample allocation not given. It was on day 63 after the first vaccine or placebo injection that samples were taken. Source: peripheral blood, taken in a trial of Ad26.COV2.S vaccine versus placebo. The receptors come from a person between 18 and 59 years old who received the Ad26.COV2.S COVID-19 vaccine or a placebo.

The chain has TRBV3-1 (or the pseudogene TRBV3-2) and TRBJ2-2; D unclear. V lost 1 base to trimming and J lost 0 bases, with 12 bases between them. The CDR3 is made up of 17 amino acids. Germline CDR1 and CDR2: LGHDT and YNNKEL (reference sequence). The CDR3 DNA sequence: TGTGCCAGCAGCCAAGGGGTAATGGGCGCGAACACCGGGGAGCTGTTTTTT. It translates to CASSQGVMGANTGELFF.

The chain recombines TRBV29-1 with TRBJ2-1; D gene unclear. This CDR3 has 13 residues. Looked up from germline, CDR1 is SQVTM and CDR2 is ANQGSEA. Trimming left V 2 bases short and J 5 bases short, with 10 bases between. CDR3: CSVERRVNNEQFF. The DNA for the CDR3 is TGCAGCGTTGAAAGACGGGTCAACAATGAGCAGTTCTTC.

V is TRBV19 and J is TRBJ1-1; D might be TRBD1 (6 bases). V gave up 1 base and J gave up 5 bases, with 11 bases separating them. The CDR3 contains 14 residues. CDR1 is LNHDA, CDR2 SQIVND, per germline (reference sequence). CDR3 amino acids: CASSIGGARTEAFF. The CDR3 bases are TGTGCCAGTAGTATAGGGGGGGCGCGGACTGAAGCTTTCTTT.

This chain connects TRBV5-1 to TRBJ2-5; 7 nucleotides line up with TRBD2. The CDR3 is made up of 13 amino acids. J was trimmed by 1 base and V by 7 bases; bases with no gene match: 4. Germline loops: CDR1 SGHRS, CDR2 YFSETQ. In DNA form, the CDR3 reads TGCGCCAGCTGGTGGGGGGGCCAAGAGACCCAGTACTTC. This translates into CASWWGGQETQYF.

The V and J genes are TRBV5-6 and TRBJ1-5, with D maybe TRBD1 (5 bases). Germline lookup yields CDR1 SGHDT and CDR2 YYEEEE. Trimming pared 0 bases from V and 5 bases from J, leaving 15 bases between. The CDR3 extends over 16 amino acids. The CDR3 is CASSLGGQGGDQPQHF. CDR3 DNA: TGTGCCAGCAGCTTGGGAGGCCAGGGTGGGGATCAGCCCCAGCATTTT.

This clone was found once. CDR3 loop: CASSLGQGNEKLFF. For the CDR3, the DNA is TGTGCCAGCAGTTTAGGACAGGGTAACGAAAAACTGTTTTTT. The chain carries TRBV28 and TRBJ1-4, with 8 bases that match TRBD1. V was pared by 2 bases and J by 8 bases, with 4 bases of the junction left unmatched. The CDR3 spans 14 residues. From germline, CDR1 is MDHEN and CDR2 SYDVKM.

V is TRBV7-9 and J is TRBJ2-1; D not resolved. V lost 3 bases and J lost 0, with 6 bases in between. Germline V CDR1 and CDR2: SEHNR, FQNEAQ (reference sequence). CDR3 size: 14 residues. In DNA form, the CDR3 reads TGTGCCAGCAGCTTTCTGAGCTCCTACAATGAGCAGTTCTTC. The encoded protein is CASSFLSSYNEQFF. Full variable domain (outside the CDR3, taken from reference TRBV7-9 and TRBJ2-1): DTGVSQNPRHKITKRGQNVTFRCDPISEHNRLYWYRQTLGQGPEFLTYFQNEAQLEKSRLLSDRFSAERPKGSFSTLEIQRTEQGDSAMYLCASSFLSSYNEQFFGPGTRLTVL.

The V call is TRBV7-2, the J call TRBJ1-3, with D possibly matching TRBD1 (6 bases). Germline V gene data show CDR1 as SGHTA and CDR2 as FQGNSA. The CDR3 sequence is 15 residues long. Trimming cost V 5 bases and J 1 base, with 12 bases left between them. CDR3 in DNA: TGTGCCAGCAGCCTCAGGGGTATTTCTGGAAACACCATATATTTT. Amino acid sequence: CASSLRGISGNTIYF.

V gene TRBV29-1 combines with J gene TRBJ2-5; weak D call: TRBD2 (6 bases). CDR1 and CDR2 from the germline V gene are SQVTM and ANQGSEA. CDR3 length: 16 residues. The V end was cut by 4 bases, the J end by 7 bases, with 25 bases between. The CDR3 loop is CSVALWQGLREGTQYF. CDR3 nucleotides: TGCAGCGTTGCTCTCTGGCAGGGACTTCGGGAAGGGACCCAGTACTTC.

This clone was found many times. This sample includes further DNA sequences coding for the same CDR3. This chain links TRBV27 with TRBJ2-2; no definite D call. The CDR3 has 12 residues. Trimming cost V 0 bases and J 7 bases, with 3 bases left between them. Germline assignment: CDR1 MNHEY and CDR2 SMNVEV (reference sequence). In DNA form, the CDR3 reads TGTGCCAGCAGTTTATCCGGCGGGGAGCTGTTTTTT. Protein: CASSLSGGELFF.

The genes are TRBV4-3 and TRBJ2-2, with D perhaps TRBD1 (5 bases). Germline V gene sequence: CDR1 LGHNA, CDR2 YSLEER. Trimming removed 0 bases from V and 1 base from J, with 12 bases in between. The CDR3 spans 17 residues. The CDR3 is CASSQDRAGLNTGELFF. In DNA, the CDR3 is TGCGCCAGCAGCCAAGACAGGGCAGGGTTGAACACCGGGGAGCTGTTTTTT.

This clone was counted once. The V call is TRBV18, the J call TRBJ1-2; D perhaps matches TRBD1 (5 bases). The V gene's germline CDR1 is KGHSH and CDR2 LQKENI. V was shortened by 3 bases and J by 8 bases, with 16 bases between the two germline ends. The CDR3 length is 14 residues. The CDR3 region is CASSPGGAKTGYTF. CDR3 bases: TGTGCCAGCTCACCGGGAGGGGCCAAGACGGGCTACACCTTC.

V usage is TRBV11-3 and J usage is TRBJ2-1, with TRBD1 matching over 9 bases. Germline V gene data show CDR1 as SGHNT and CDR2 as YENEEA. V shed 5 bases, J shed 8 bases, and the junction held 4 bases outside the gene matches. CDR3 size: 13 residues. The CDR3 loop reads CASSGDRVDEQFF. The CDR3 region has the DNA TGTGCCAGCAGCGGGGACAGGGTGGATGAGCAGTTCTTC.

This chain uses TRBV28 with TRBJ1-5; 10 nucleotides line up with TRBD1. The CDR3 has 17 amino acids. V lost 8 bases, J lost 3 bases, and 13 bases stayed unmatched. In germline, CDR1 is MDHEN, CDR2 SYDVKM. This chain's CDR3 is CASGIFGTGVTNQPQHF. The CDR3 bases are TGTGCCAGCGGGATCTTCGGGACAGGGGTTACCAATCAGCCCCAGCATTTT.

This rearrangement joins TRBV7-9 to TRBJ2-1, with TRBD1 matching 8 bases. Losses at the gene ends were 3 bases for V and 4 bases for J; bases not matched to a gene: 2. Germline V gene data show CDR1 as SEHNR and CDR2 as FQNEAQ (reference sequence). The CDR3 extends over 14 amino acids. DNA for the CDR3: TGTGCCAGCAGCTTCGGACAGGGTTACAATGAGCAGTTCTTC. It is translated as CASSFGQGYNEQFF.

The V call is TRBV28, the J call TRBJ1-3; no clear D. The CDR3 has 12 amino acids. The germline gives CDR1 MDHEN, CDR2 SYDVKM. The V end lost 5 bases, the J end lost 4 bases, and 6 bases lay between the germline ends. CDR3 region: CASSGQGNTIYF. In DNA form, the CDR3 reads TGTGCCAGCAGTGGCCAGGGAAACACCATATATTTT. Combining the CDR3 with reference TRBV28 and TRBJ1-3 gives the whole variable domain DVKVTQSSRYLVKRTGEKVFLECVQDMDHENMFWYRQDPGLGLRLIYFSYDVKMKEKGDIPEGYSVSREKKERFSLILESASTNQTSMYLCASSGQGNTIYFGEGSWLTVV.

As for this clone: An end of the junction does not agree with germline; a read error may underlie this. The V gene is TRBV19, the J gene TRBJ2-7; 8 bases map to TRBD2. Germline CDR1 LNHDA, CDR2 SQIVND (reference sequence). The length of the CDR3 is 14 residues. Here the CDR3 DNA reads TGTGCCAGTAGTATAGATCAGTGGGGATCCGGGGGGGACTTC. Encoded protein: CASSIDQWGSGGDF.

The rearrangement links TRBV28 to TRBJ1-4; TRBD1 matches 8 bases. Germline V gene lookup returns CDR1 MDHEN and CDR2 SYDVKM. V lost 4 bases, J lost 8 bases, and 9 bases stayed unmatched. The CDR3 consists of 15 residues. This CDR3 is CASSSSGTGGEKLFF. CDR3 nucleotides: TGTGCCAGCAGTTCTTCCGGGACAGGAGGAGAAAAACTGTTTTTT.

The genes are TRBV30 and TRBJ1-3; no firm D call. With 5 bases removed from V and 4 bases from J, the gap between germline ends came to 15 bases. The CDR3 has 14 residues. Looked up from germline, CDR1 is GTSNPN and CDR2 is SVGIG (reference sequence). The CDR3 protein is CAWAPGWAGNTIYF. CDR3 coding DNA: TGTGCCTGGGCTCCGGGGTGGGCAGGAAACACCATATATTTT.

The V and J genes are TRBV3-1 (or the pseudogene TRBV3-2) and TRBJ1-3; D not resolved. V was pared by 4 bases and J by 0 bases, with 13 bases between. CDR1 is LGHDT and CDR2 is YNNKEL in the germline V gene (reference sequence). The CDR3 is 16 residues long. CDR3 coding DNA: TGTGCCAGCAGCCCCCCAAGGGATTACTCTGGAAACACCATATATTTT. Protein: CASSPPRDYSGNTIYF.

The chain combines TRBV19 with TRBJ1-2; TRBD1 matches at 10 bases. CDR1 is LNHDA and CDR2 is SQIVND in the germline V gene (reference sequence). The CDR3 covers 15 residues. The ends lost 3 bases at V and 8 bases at J; junction bases unmatched: 9. In DNA form, the CDR3 reads TGTGCCAGTAGTATCTTGGACAGGGGGGCTGCGGGCTACACCTTC. Translating gives CASSILDRGAAGYTF. Looking up the rest from reference TRBV19 and TRBJ1-2 gives the full variable domain: DGGITQSPKYLFRKEGQNVTLSCEQNLNHDAMYWYRQDPGQGLRLIYYSQIVNDFQKGDIAEGYSVSREKKESFPLTVTSAQKNPTAFYLCASSILDRGAAGYTFGSGTRLTVV.

This chain joins TRBV24-1 and TRBJ2-3; 13 nucleotides align to TRBD2. The CDR3 length is 16 residues. Trimming removed 5 bases from V and 5 bases from J; junction bases left unmatched: 6. Germline CDR1 KGHDR, CDR2 SFDVKD. CDR3 nucleotides: TGTGCCACCAGTGCCCTACTAGCGGGAGGGATAGATACGCAGTATTTT. This gives the protein CATSALLAGGIDTQYF.

The chain uses TRBV3-1 (or the pseudogene TRBV3-2) and TRBJ1-5; D is unresolved. Germline V CDR1 and CDR2: LGHDT, YNNKEL (reference sequence). This CDR3 contains 15 residues. The V and J ends lost 0 bases and 3 bases respectively, with 9 bases between them. The CDR3 sequence: CASSQERGVNQPQHF. CDR3 in DNA: TGTGCCAGCAGCCAAGAACGCGGGGTCAATCAGCCCCAGCATTTT.

The chain carries TRBV2 and TRBJ2-2; D unclear. V lost 4 bases, J lost 5 bases, and 14 bases lay in between. The CDR3 totals 15 residues. Germline lookup yields CDR1 SNHLY and CDR2 FYNNEI. The CDR3, as DNA: TGTGCCAGCAGTGGGCTGCCCGCGAGGACCGGGGAGCTGTTTTTT. Translation gives CASSGLPARTGELFF. The whole variable domain, remainder taken from reference TRBV2 and TRBJ2-2, is EPEVTQTPSHQVTQMGQEVILRCVPISNHLYFYWYRQILGQKVEFLVSFYNNEISEKSEIFDDQFSVERPDGSNFTLKIRSTKLEDSAMYFCASSGLPARTGELFFGEGSRLTVL.

The chain carries TRBV29-1 and TRBJ2-1; the D is unclear. The CDR3 has 12 residues. CDR1 is SQVTM, CDR2 ANQGSEA, per germline. Trimming cost V 5 bases and J 8 bases, with 13 bases left between them. The CDR3 spells CSVPKGGDEQFF. DNA of the CDR3: TGCAGCGTTCCTAAGGGCGGTGATGAGCAGTTCTTC.

The rearrangement links TRBV19 to TRBJ2-7, with 7 bases matching TRBD1. After removal of 5 bases from V and 2 bases from J, the junction contained 6 bases not matched to a gene. CDR3 length: 14 amino acids. CDR1 and CDR2 (germline): LNHDA, SQIVND (reference sequence). CDR3 nucleotide sequence: TGTGCCAGTAGTCCCGGGGACAGCACCTACGAGCAGTACTTC. Residues: CASSPGDSTYEQYF.

This chain uses TRBV28 with TRBJ2-5; 10 positions agree with TRBD1. CDR1 and CDR2 (germline): MDHEN, SYDVKM. Trimming at V came to 6 bases and at J to 5 bases, leaving 9 bases not matched to a gene. CDR3 length: 15 residues. The CDR3 reads CASSSGTGVVETQYF. CDR3 coding DNA: TGTGCCAGCAGCTCAGGGACAGGGGTTGTTGAGACCCAGTACTTC. Supplemented by reference TRBV28 and TRBJ2-5, the full variable domain reads DVKVTQSSRYLVKRTGEKVFLECVQDMDHENMFWYRQDPGLGLRLIYFSYDVKMKEKGDIPEGYSVSREKKERFSLILESASTNQTSMYLCASSSGTGVVETQYFGPGTRLLVL.

This chain connects TRBV27 to TRBJ2-7; 9 bases agree with TRBD2. Germline V gives CDR1 MNHEY, CDR2 SMNVEV (reference sequence). Trimming at V came to 5 bases and at J to 4 bases, leaving 6 bases not matched to a gene. This CDR3 region has 14 residues. The DNA of the CDR3 is TGTGCCAGCAGTATTAGCGGGAGCCGGTACGAGCAGTACTTC. As protein: CASSISGSRYEQYF.

A single count supports this clone. The chain couples TRBV30 to TRBJ1-1; tentatively, D is TRBD1 (5 bases). This CDR3 is built from 13 residues. The V end was cut by 4 bases, the J end by 0 bases, with 9 bases between. The germline V gene has CDR1 GTSNPN and CDR2 SVGIG (reference sequence). In DNA, the CDR3 is TGTGCCTGGACGGGACGGCTGAACACTGAAGCTTTCTTT. Amino acids: CAWTGRLNTEAFF.

The chain carries TRBV30 and TRBJ2-5; TRBD2 matches at 10 bases. The CDR3 sequence is 15 residues long. The V gene end was trimmed by 0 bases and the J gene end by 2 bases; junction bases not matched to a gene: 3. Germline V lookup: CDR1 GTSNPN, CDR2 SVGIG (reference sequence). CDR3 nucleotides: TGTGCCTGGAGTGTGCTAGCGGGAGTTCAAGAGACCCAGTACTTC. This gives the protein CAWSVLAGVQETQYF.